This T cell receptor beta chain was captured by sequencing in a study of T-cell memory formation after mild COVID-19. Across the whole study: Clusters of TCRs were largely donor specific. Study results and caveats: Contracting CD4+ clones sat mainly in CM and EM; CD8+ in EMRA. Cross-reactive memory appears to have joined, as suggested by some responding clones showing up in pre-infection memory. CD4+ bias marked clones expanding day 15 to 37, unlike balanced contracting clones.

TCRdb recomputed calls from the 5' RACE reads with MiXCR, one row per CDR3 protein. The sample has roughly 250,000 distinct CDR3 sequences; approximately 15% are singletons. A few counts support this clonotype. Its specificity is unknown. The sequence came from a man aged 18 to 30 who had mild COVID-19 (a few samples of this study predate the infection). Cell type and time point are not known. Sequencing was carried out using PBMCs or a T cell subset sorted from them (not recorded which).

Written as DNA, the CDR3 is TGTGCCAGCACACCCGGGACAGGGATCGAAAAACTGTTTTTT. Translated: CASTPGTGIEKLFF. The gene calls are TRBV7-2 and TRBJ1-4, with 9 positions matching TRBD1. The CDR3 extends over 14 amino acids. Germline V lookup: CDR1 SGHTA, CDR2 FQGNSA. With 7 bases clipped from V and 8 bases from J, the junction kept 8 bases outside the gene matches.